This TCR beta chain was identified in a study of technical replicates of blood from a few donors. Germline V lookup: CDR1 SGHTA, CDR2 FQGNSA. The germline V and J ends were trimmed by 2 bases and 0 bases, with 8 bases remaining between them. The CDR3 runs 16 residues. Sequencing was performed with immunoSEQ multiplex PCR; in TCRdb, only in-frame clones are kept and a portion is missing. The sample includes about 48,000 clones, roughly nine tenths of them seen just once. This receptor was identified in a human donor in good health. Some clones in this sample may be carry-over from other donors' samples. The specimen sequenced was PBMCs. This chain links TRBV7-2 with TRBJ2-6; D is ambiguous. CDR3 loop: CASSLNQVSGANVLTF. The CDR3 DNA is TGTGCCAGCAGCTTAAATCAGGTCTCTGGGGCCAACGTCCTGACTTTC.